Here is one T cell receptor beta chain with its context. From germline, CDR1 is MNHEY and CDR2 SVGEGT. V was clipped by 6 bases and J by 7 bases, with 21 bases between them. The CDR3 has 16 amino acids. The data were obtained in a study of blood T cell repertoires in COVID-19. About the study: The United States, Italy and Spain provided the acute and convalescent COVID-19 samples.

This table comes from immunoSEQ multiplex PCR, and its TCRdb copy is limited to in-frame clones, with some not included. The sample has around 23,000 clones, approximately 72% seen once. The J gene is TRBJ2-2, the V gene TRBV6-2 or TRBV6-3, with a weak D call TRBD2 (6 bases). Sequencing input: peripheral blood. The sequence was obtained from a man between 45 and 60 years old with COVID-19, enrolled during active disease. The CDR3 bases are TGTGCCAGCAGCCCCCAGGCCGGCGGGACGGGCGGGGAGCTGTTTTTT. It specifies CASSPQAGGTGGELFF.